This T cell receptor (beta chain) was observed in a study of T cell responses to AZD1222 COVID-19 vaccine (dated by TCRdb to the early 2020s). Concerning the study at large: AZD1222 recipients given second doses at about 4 weeks or at about 12 weeks were pooled, since spike-specific TCR depth and breadth were not found to differ between the two schedules. A total of 240 or so trial participants underwent TCR sequencing, of whom roughly 210 had received two doses of AZD1222 and 26 had received two doses of the MenACWY control vaccine. Trial participants were enrolled by age into subgroups of 18-55, 56-69 and 70-plus years, and around 150, 28 and 57 TCR-sequenced participants, respectively, were included in these subgroups.

Per the germline V gene (reference sequence), PRHDT is the CDR1 and FYEKMQ is the CDR2. The CDR3 numbers 15 residues from cysteine through phenylalanine. Just the 45-base CDR3 DNA is kept, in frame starting at base 1. V gives up 0 bases and J gives up 1 base, and the segment between their germline ends measures 9 bases. The CDR3 regions of human TCRbeta chains were analyzed by immunosequencing. For the original study's pipeline: TCRs in the repertoires were compared against a reference library of SARS-CoV-2-specific TCRs that had been generated with the MIRA antigen-specificity platform. Breadth was defined as the fraction of unique TCRs that were SARS-CoV-2-associated. Depth was defined as the fraction of total T cells that were SARS-CoV-2-associated. Each spike-specific TCR was assigned to its reactive spike region and to a CD4 or CD8 class using the MIRA data. Log10-transformed breadth and depth values were compared by one-way ANOVA with Sidak's multiple comparisons tests. The source is immuneACCESS, and TCRdb retained only in-frame sequences with V and J called. Part of the clones is not carried over; for the studies checked, unresolved V genes explain less than half of this, and the remainder is unexplained. Clone size and V and J calls were adopted from that table, with D and trimming inferred from the DNA. A total of fewer than 110,000 clones appear in this sample, about 82% of them only once. The ten most abundant clones make up 1.4% of the sample.

Study-wide conclusions, independent of this receptor: In the small 56-69-year group, the increase in depth fell short of significance, most likely because of low power. Vaccine-associated CD4 TCRs spanned the whole spike protein, with dominant responses in regions 160-218 and 743-854. Conclusions about previously exposed vaccinees were limited because only six AZD1222 recipients were SARS-CoV-2 seropositive at baseline. Spike-specific TCR breadth and depth rose significantly after two AZD1222 doses compared with day 0 and with MenACWY recipients. Participants were mostly white British and included more females than males, and it was suggested by the authors that clonal diversity may have been underestimated. No day 14 peak-response samples were available, so repertoires were characterized only after the peak T cell response. Reportedly, close to half of the unique spike-specific TCRs recognized epitopes lying outside the regions that are mutated in the B.1.351 and B.1.1.7 variants.

The label giving this sample's time point can be read as: baseline before first vaccination. Samples from vaccinated people were obtained from the UK trials COV001 and COV002, which included a single-blind randomized controlled phase 2/3 trial of AZD1222 (ChAdOx1 nCoV-19) in healthy adults. For TCRbeta chain sequencing, PBMC samples from trial participants were taken at day 0 and at day 28 after the second dose. Points on this clone: This clone's antigen is unknown. No base-level quality is on record; no much larger clone is a single base apart.

The TCR was taken from an adult in good health. Recombination connected TRBV13 to TRBJ1-2; TRBD1 might be the D gene, on 5 matching bases. The sequenced sample was peripheral blood, obtained on day 0 of AZD1222 vaccination. The DNA reads as follows: TGTGCCAGCAGCTTAGGCCGGGGCAGTAACTATGGCTACACCTTC. This is translated as CASSLGRGSNYGYTF.